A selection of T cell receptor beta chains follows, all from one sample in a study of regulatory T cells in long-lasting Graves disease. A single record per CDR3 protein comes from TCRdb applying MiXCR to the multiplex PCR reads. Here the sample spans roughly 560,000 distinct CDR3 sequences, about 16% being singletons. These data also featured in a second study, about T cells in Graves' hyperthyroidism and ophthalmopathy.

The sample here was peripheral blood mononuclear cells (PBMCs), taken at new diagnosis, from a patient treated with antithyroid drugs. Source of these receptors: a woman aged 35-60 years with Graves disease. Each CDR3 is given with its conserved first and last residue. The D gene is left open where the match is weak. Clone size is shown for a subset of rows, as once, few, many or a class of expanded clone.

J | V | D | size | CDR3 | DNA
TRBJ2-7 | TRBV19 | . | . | CASSKGTHQYF | TGTGCCAGTAGTAAAGGGACACATCAGTACTTC
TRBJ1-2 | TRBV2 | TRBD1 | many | CASSGTGGSGYTF | TGTGCCAGCAGTGGAACAGGGGGCTCCGGCTACACCTTC
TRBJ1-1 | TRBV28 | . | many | CASSDRILEAFF | TGTGCCAGCAGTGACAGGATTCTTGAAGCTTTCTTT
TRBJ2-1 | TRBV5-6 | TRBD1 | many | CASSRDRGHEQFF | TGTGCCAGCAGCAGGGACAGGGGGCATGAGCAGTTCTTC
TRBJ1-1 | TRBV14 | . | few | CASSQDVVTEAFF | TGTGCCAGCAGCCAAGATGTAGTCACTGAAGCTTTCTTT
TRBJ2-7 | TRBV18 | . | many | CASSPPSRTYEQYF | TGTGCCAGCTCACCACCGAGCAGGACCTACGAGCAGTACTTC
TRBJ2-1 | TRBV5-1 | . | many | CASLLDSTYNEQFF | TGCGCCAGCCTTTTGGACTCCACCTACAATGAGCAGTTCTTC
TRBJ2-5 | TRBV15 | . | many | CATSGGQRETQYF | TGTGCCACCAGCGGGGGGCAGAGGGAGACCCAGTACTTC
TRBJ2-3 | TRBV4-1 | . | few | CASSQGVGHLGDTQYF | TGCGCCAGCAGCCAAGGGGTCGGACATCTAGGAGATACGCAGTATTTT
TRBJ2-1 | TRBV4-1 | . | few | CASSQDRLPRNEQFF | TGCGCCAGCAGCCAGGACCGACTCCCCCGGAATGAGCAGTTCTTC
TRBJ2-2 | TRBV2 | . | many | CASSYKNTGELFF | TGTGCCAGCAGTTATAAGAACACCGGGGAGCTGTTTTTT
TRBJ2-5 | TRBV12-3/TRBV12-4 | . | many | CASSLRQGQETQYF | TGTGCCAGCAGTTTAAGGCAGGGGCAAGAGACCCAGTACTTC
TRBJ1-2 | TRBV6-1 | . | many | CASSEYLANYGYTF | TGTGCCAGCAGTGAATATCTAGCTAACTATGGCTACACCTTC
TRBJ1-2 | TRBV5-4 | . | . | CASSLARGASYGYTF | TGTGCCAGCAGCTTGGCCCGGGGGGCTAGCTATGGCTACACCTTC
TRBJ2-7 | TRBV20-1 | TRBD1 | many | CSAAEPGTGGHEQYF | TGCAGTGCCGCGGAACCCGGGACAGGGGGCCACGAGCAGTACTTC
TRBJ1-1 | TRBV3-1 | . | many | CASSPYRDPMGTEAFF | TGTGCCAGCAGCCCCTACCGGGACCCAATGGGAACTGAAGCTTTCTTT
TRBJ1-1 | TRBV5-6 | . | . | CASSSPVGRLMNTEAFF | TGTGCCAGCAGCTCGCCGGTGGGCAGACTAATGAACACTGAAGCTTTCTTT
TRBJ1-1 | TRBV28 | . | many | CASKVGHKDGAFF | TGTGCCAGCAAAGTCGGGCACAAAGATGGAGCTTTCTTT
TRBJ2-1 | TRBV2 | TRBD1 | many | CASRRTQGAGEQFF | TGTGCCAGCAGACGGACACAGGGGGCGGGTGAGCAGTTCTTC
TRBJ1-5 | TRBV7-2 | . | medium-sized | CASSFGPQRLQPQHF | TGTGCCAGCAGTTTTGGACCGCAAAGGCTTCAGCCCCAGCATTTT
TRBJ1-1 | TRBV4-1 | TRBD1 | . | CASSPGQGANRNTEAFF | TGCGCCAGCAGCCCAGGACAGGGGGCGAACCGGAACACTGAAGCTTTCTTT
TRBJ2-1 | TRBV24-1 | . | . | CATSGVAHHNEQFF | TGTGCCACCAGTGGGGTGGCCCATCACAATGAGCAGTTCTTC
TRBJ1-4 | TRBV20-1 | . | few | CSAREAGAEKLFF | TGCAGTGCTAGGGAGGCAGGGGCTGAAAAACTGTTTTTT
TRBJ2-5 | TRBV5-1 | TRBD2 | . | CASTRLAGEGTQYF | TGCGCCAGCACAAGGCTAGCGGGGGAAGGGACCCAGTACTTC
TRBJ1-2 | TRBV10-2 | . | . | CASSGSGDYGYTF | TGCGCCAGCAGTGGGTCTGGGGATTATGGCTACACCTTC
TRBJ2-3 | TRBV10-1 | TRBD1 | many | CASSDSQGRTDTQYF | TGCGCCAGCAGCGACTCACAGGGGCGGACAGATACGCAGTATTTT
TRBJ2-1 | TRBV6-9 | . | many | CASSYEGGYNEQFF | TGTGCCAGCAGTTACGAGGGGGGATACAATGAGCAGTTCTTC
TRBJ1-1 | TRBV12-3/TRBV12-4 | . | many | CASSLGVMNTEAFF | TGTGCCAGCAGCTTGGGGGTCATGAACACTGAAGCTTTCTTT
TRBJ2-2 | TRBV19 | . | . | CASSIGLITGELFF | TGTGCCAGTAGTATAGGGCTGATCACCGGGGAGCTGTTTTTT
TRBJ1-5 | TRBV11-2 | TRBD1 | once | CASSGGQGAGNQPQHF | TGTGCCAGCAGCGGGGGACAGGGGGCAGGGAATCAGCCCCAGCATTTT
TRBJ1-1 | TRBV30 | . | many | CAWSAETEAFF | TGTGCCTGGAGTGCGGAGACTGAAGCTTTCTTT
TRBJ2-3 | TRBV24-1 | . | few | CATSDLDGPTDTQYF | TGTGCCACCAGTGATTTAGACGGACCCACAGATACGCAGTATTTT
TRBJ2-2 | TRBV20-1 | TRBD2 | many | CSAFSGTSGTGELFF | TGCAGTGCTTTCTCCGGGACTAGCGGCACCGGGGAGCTGTTTTTT
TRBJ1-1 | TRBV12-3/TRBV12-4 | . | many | CASTPGLGNTEAFF | TGTGCCAGCACCCCAGGTTTGGGGAACACTGAAGCTTTCTTT
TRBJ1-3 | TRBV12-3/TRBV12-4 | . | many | CASSPGSFHSGNTIYF | TGTGCCAGCAGCCCTGGGTCATTCCACTCTGGAAACACCATATATTTT
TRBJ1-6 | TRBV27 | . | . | CASTSLYNSPLHF | TGTGCCAGCACCTCCCTCTATAATTCACCCCTCCACTTT
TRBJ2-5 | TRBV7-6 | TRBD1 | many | CASSRTGYGETQYF | TGTGCCAGCAGCCGGACAGGGTATGGGGAGACCCAGTACTTC
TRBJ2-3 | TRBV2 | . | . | CASSPDYTQYF | TGTGCCAGCAGTCCAGACTATACGCAGTATTTT
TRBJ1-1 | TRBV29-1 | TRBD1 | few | CSVDRDSPEAFF | TGCAGCGTTGACCGGGACAGCCCTGAAGCTTTCTTT
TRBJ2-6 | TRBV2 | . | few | CASSEWGGPPRASGANVLTF | TGTGCCAGCAGTGAATGGGGGGGGCCGCCGAGGGCCTCTGGGGCCAACGTCCTGACTTTC
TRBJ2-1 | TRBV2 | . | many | CASSGTFLRYNEQFF | TGTGCCAGCAGTGGGACCTTCCTTCGGTACAATGAGCAGTTCTTC
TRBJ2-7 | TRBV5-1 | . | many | CASSVDISYEQYF | TGCGCCAGCAGCGTGGACATCTCCTACGAGCAGTACTTC
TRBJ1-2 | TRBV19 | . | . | CASTSGACGYGYTF | TGTGCCAGTACCTCGGGGGCGTGTGGCTATGGCTACACCTTC
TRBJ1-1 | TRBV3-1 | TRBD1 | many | CASSQDRRGTEAFF | TGTGCCAGCAGCCAAGATCGCAGGGGGACTGAAGCTTTCTTT
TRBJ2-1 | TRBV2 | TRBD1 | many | CASTLSRRGQGRNEQFF | TGTGCCAGCACCCTATCCCGTCGAGGACAGGGGCGGAATGAGCAGTTCTTC
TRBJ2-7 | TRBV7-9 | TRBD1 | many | CASSGTGGRYEQYF | TGTGCCAGCAGCGGTACAGGGGGCAGGTACGAGCAGTACTTC
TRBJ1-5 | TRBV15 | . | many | CATSRDGQGFDNQPQHF | TGTGCCACCAGCAGAGATGGGCAGGGGTTCGACAATCAGCCCCAGCATTTT
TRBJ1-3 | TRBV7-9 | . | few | CASSPRQVWSGNTIYF | TGTGCCAGCAGCCCCCGACAGGTGTGGTCTGGAAACACCATATATTTT
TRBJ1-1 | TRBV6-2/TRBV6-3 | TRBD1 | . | CASSYSQGTGGHAFF | TGTGCCAGCAGTTACTCCCAGGGGACAGGGGGTCACGCTTTCTTT
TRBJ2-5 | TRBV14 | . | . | CASSQITRLQYF | TGTGCCAGCAGCCAGATAACGCGACTCCAGTACTTC
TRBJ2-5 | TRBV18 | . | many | CASSPIAGGETQYF | TGTGCCAGCTCACCAATAGCTGGCGGGGAGACCCAGTACTTC
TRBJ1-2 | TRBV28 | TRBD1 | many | CASSSSPRGNYGYTF | TGTGCCAGCAGTTCCTCCCCCAGGGGGAACTATGGCTACACCTTC
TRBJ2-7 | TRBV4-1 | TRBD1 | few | CASSQDPGTASYEQYF | TGCGCCAGCAGCCAAGACCCCGGGACAGCTTCCTACGAGCAGTACTTC
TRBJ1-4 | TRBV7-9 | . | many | CASSKGGASEKLFF | TGTGCCAGCAGCAAGGGGGGGGCAAGTGAAAAACTGTTTTTT
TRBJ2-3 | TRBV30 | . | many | CAWSGYADTQYF | TGTGCCTGGAGTGGGTATGCAGATACGCAGTATTTT